This entry lists 15 T cell receptor beta chains sequenced from one sample in a study of early T cells in non-severe SARS-CoV-2 infection. TCRdb re-called the 5' RACE reads with MiXCR, one entry per CDR3 protein. Of some 90,000 distinct CDR3 sequences listed, 14% to 15% are singletons. The specimen was whole blood. The receptors were gathered from an adult who was a healthcare worker with PCR-confirmed SARS-CoV-2 infection or an uninfected control (not recorded which).

The chain is built from TRBV19 and TRBJ1-5; the D is unclear. The CDR3 covers 13 residues. The germline CDR1 and CDR2 sequences are LNHDA and SQIVND (reference sequence). V was cut by 4 bases and J by 7 bases, with 11 bases left in between. The CDR3, as DNA: TGTGCCAGTAGTACTCAAACAAGACAGCCCCAGCATTTT. Translating it yields CASSTQTRQPQHF.

The chain combines TRBV4-2 with TRBJ2-3, with D unclear. Germline V CDR1 and CDR2: LGHNA, YNFKEQ. With 1 base removed from V and 4 bases from J, the gap between germline ends came to 6 bases. This CDR3 contains 13 residues. CDR3 nucleotide sequence: TGTGCCAGCAGCCAAGGAATGGCAGATACGCAGTATTTT. Translating gives CASSQGMADTQYF.

The CDR3 spells CASSPTGWRGQYF. The CDR3 DNA reads TGTGCCAGCAGCCCTACAGGTTGGAGGGGGCAGTACTTC. The chain uses TRBV28 and TRBJ2-7, with D possibly matching TRBD2 (6 bases). CDR1 and CDR2 (germline): MDHEN, SYDVKM. This CDR3 is built from 13 residues. V was shortened by 6 bases and J by 9 bases, with 18 bases between the two germline ends.

This clonotype was counted at least ten times. The genes are TRBV12-3 or TRBV12-4 and TRBJ2-1; D perhaps matches TRBD2 (5 bases). Trimming took off 2 bases at V and 0 bases at J, with 8 bases between the two ends. CDR3 length equals 15 residues. CDR3: CASSLSGSSYNEQFF. The CDR3 DNA is TGTGCCAGCAGTTTATCTGGGAGCTCCTACAATGAGCAGTTCTTC.

This clonotype occurred many times. The chain carries TRBV6-2 or TRBV6-3 and TRBJ1-1; no clear D gene. Deletions cut 7 bases from V and 5 bases from J, with 11 bases between. This CDR3 has 12 residues. Germline V gene lookup returns CDR1 MNHEY and CDR2 SVGEGT. CDR3: CASNSVGTEAFF. The CDR3, as DNA: TGTGCCAGCAATTCAGTAGGGACTGAAGCTTTCTTT.

The rearrangement uses TRBV28 and TRBJ2-7; 12 nucleotides match TRBD2. The ends lost 7 bases at V and 5 bases at J; junction bases unmatched: 6. This CDR3 is 14 amino acids long. The germline V gene encodes CDR1 MDHEN and CDR2 SYDVKM. CDR3 bases: TGTGCCAGCACCCGACTAGCGGGAGACCACGAGCAGTACTTC. The encoded protein is CASTRLAGDHEQYF. Drawing the rest from reference TRBV28 and TRBJ2-7, the complete variable domain is DVKVTQSSRYLVKRTGEKVFLECVQDMDHENMFWYRQDPGLGLRLIYFSYDVKMKEKGDIPEGYSVSREKKERFSLILESASTNQTSMYLCASTRLAGDHEQYFGPGTRLTVT.

This clonotype was found many times. V is TRBV20-1 and J is TRBJ2-1; a weak D match, TRBD2 (6 bases). CDR3 length equals 13 residues. CDR1 is DFQATT and CDR2 is SNEGSKA in the germline V gene (reference sequence). V was cut by 6 bases and J by 6 bases, with 15 bases left in between. Here the CDR3 reads CSAAVGAGNEQFF. Here the CDR3 DNA reads TGCAGTGCCGCCGTTGGAGCGGGCAATGAGCAGTTCTTC.

This clonotype came up a few times. The chain joins TRBV3-1 to TRBJ2-1; D gene ambiguous. CDR3 length equals 12 residues. V dropped 5 bases and J dropped 10 bases, with 12 bases sitting between them. The germline gives CDR1 LGHDT, CDR2 YNNKEL (reference sequence). CDR3 amino acids: CASSSRFGEQFF. In nucleotides, the CDR3 is TGTGCCAGCAGCTCCAGATTTGGGGAGCAGTTCTTC.

This clonotype has at least ten counts. CDR3 sequence reads: CASSLLTGEDGYTF. CDR3 nucleotide sequence: TGTGCCAGCAGCTTATTGACAGGGGAGGATGGCTACACCTTC. The rearrangement joins TRBV7-6 to TRBJ1-2; TRBD1 agrees at 8 bases. Germline CDR1 SGHVS, CDR2 FNYEAQ. The CDR3 is made up of 14 amino acids. The V segment lost 2 bases and the J segment 6 bases; nucleotides outside the gene matches: 5.

There are many counts of this clonotype. In DNA form, the CDR3 reads TGTGCCAGCTCTCCGGGACTAGCGAGAACCACTGCTGAAGAGCAGTACTTC. The encoded protein is CASSPGLARTTAEEQYF. The chain combines TRBV18 with TRBJ2-7, with TRBD2 matching 10 bases. The length of the CDR3 is 17 residues. CDR1 is KGHSH, CDR2 LQKENI, per germline. J lost 7 bases, V lost 6 bases, and 18 bases had no gene match.

This clonotype was seen at least ten times. The chain joins TRBV7-7 to TRBJ1-2; D is possibly TRBD1 (6 bases). The ends were cut back, 1 base at V and 6 bases at J, with 6 bases in the middle. The V gene's germline CDR1 is SSHAT and CDR2 FNYEAQ (reference sequence). This CDR3 has 12 amino acids. CDR3 nucleotide sequence: TGTGCCAGCAGCTTAGGGGGGCATGGCTACACCTTC. Residues: CASSLGGHGYTF.

The chain uses TRBV27 and TRBJ2-7; possibly TRBD2 for D (6 bases). Germline V gene sequence: CDR1 MNHEY, CDR2 SMNVEV (reference sequence). Trimming removed 3 bases from V and 5 bases from J, with 14 bases in between. This CDR3 comprises 14 residues. The CDR3 is CASSFRGRPDEQYF. The CDR3 DNA follows: TGTGCCAGCAGTTTCCGGGGGAGGCCCGACGAGCAGTACTTC.

In this sample, this clonotype turned up many times. This chain uses TRBV29-1 with TRBJ2-5, with 8 nucleotides matching TRBD2. Germline V CDR1 and CDR2: SQVTM, ANQGSEA. V was clipped by 0 bases and J by 5 bases; unmatched bases: 11. The CDR3 length is 16 residues. In DNA form, the CDR3 reads TGCAGCGTTGAAGACGTTGGGGGTAGCGGGACCGAGACCCAGTACTTC. Translated, it gives CSVEDVGGSGTETQYF.

CDR3 coding DNA: TGTGCCAGCAGCTTAATGCTAGCGGGAGGGTCAGATACGCAGTATTTT. Amino acids: CASSLMLAGGSDTQYF. The rearrangement uses TRBV7-6 and TRBJ2-3; 12 bases map to TRBD2. CDR1 is SGHVS, CDR2 FNYEAQ, per germline. The V segment lost 2 bases and the J segment 4 bases; nucleotides outside the gene matches: 4. The CDR3 loop spans 16 amino acids.

This clonotype was observed a few times. DNA of the CDR3: TGTGCCAGCAGCTTGGCGGGAGGCCAGCCCCAGCATTTT. Translation gives CASSLAGGQPQHF. This chain links TRBV5-6 with TRBJ1-5; D uncertain. Trimming took off 0 bases at V and 7 bases at J, with 8 bases between the two ends. The CDR3 contains 13 residues. CDR1 and CDR2 (germline): SGHDT, YYEEEE. Filled out from reference TRBV5-6 and TRBJ1-5, the complete variable domain reads DAGVTQSPTHLIKTRGQQVTLRCSPKSGHDTVSWYQQALGQGPQFIFQYYEEEERQRGNFPDRFSGHQFPNYSSELNVNALLLGDSALYLCASSLAGGQPQHFGDGTRLSIL.